This TCR beta chain was captured by sequencing in a study of blood T cell repertoires in COVID-19. Authors' data handling: Amplifying reference gene primers gave estimates of nucleated cell counts. Generated by immunoSEQ multiplex PCR, the TCRdb table keeps only in-frame clones and is missing some. V, J and clone size were drawn from that table, and D and trimming were deduced from the DNA. The sample lists roughly 70,000 clones; less than 90% were seen once. V lost 7 bases and J 2 bases, leaving 14 bases between the germline ends. In germline, CDR1 is MNHNY, CDR2 SVGAGI (reference sequence). The CDR3 totals 14 residues.

The sample comprised peripheral blood. This TCR came from a man of 80 years or more with COVID-19, enrolled during active disease. This chain uses TRBV6-6 with TRBJ1-2; D is ambiguous. The CDR3 DNA follows: TGTGCCAGCACCTACGGAGGGCGGAACTATGGCTACACCTTC. It codes for CASTYGGRNYGYTF.